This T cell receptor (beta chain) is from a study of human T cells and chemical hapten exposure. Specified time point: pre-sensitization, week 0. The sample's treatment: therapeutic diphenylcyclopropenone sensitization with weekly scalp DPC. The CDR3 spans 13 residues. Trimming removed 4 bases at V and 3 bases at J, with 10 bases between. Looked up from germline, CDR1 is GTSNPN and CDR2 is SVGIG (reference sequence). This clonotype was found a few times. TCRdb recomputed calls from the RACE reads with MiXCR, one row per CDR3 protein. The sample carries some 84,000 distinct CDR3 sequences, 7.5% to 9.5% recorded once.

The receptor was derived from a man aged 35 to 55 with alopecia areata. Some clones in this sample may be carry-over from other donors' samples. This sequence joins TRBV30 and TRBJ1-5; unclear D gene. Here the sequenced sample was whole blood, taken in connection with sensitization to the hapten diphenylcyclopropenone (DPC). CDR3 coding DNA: TGTGCCTGGAACAGCTTGTCCAATCAGCCCCAGCATTTT. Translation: CAWNSLSNQPQHF.